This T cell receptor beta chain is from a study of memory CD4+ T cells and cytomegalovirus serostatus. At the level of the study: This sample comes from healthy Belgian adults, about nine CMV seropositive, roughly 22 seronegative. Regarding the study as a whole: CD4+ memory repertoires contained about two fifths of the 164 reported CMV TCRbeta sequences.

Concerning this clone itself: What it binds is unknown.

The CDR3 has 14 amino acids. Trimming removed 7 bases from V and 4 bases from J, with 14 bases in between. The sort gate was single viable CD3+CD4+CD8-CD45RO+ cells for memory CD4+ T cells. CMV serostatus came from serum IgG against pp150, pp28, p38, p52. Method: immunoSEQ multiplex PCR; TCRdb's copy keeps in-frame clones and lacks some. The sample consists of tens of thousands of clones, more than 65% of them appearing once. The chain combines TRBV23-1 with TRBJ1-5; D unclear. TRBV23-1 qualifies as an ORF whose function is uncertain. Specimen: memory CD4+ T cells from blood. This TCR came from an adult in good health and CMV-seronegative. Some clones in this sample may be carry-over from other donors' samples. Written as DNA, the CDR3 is TGCGCCAGCACCCAAAAGAGGGAGAATCAGCCCCAGCATTTT. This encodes CASTQKRENQPQHF.